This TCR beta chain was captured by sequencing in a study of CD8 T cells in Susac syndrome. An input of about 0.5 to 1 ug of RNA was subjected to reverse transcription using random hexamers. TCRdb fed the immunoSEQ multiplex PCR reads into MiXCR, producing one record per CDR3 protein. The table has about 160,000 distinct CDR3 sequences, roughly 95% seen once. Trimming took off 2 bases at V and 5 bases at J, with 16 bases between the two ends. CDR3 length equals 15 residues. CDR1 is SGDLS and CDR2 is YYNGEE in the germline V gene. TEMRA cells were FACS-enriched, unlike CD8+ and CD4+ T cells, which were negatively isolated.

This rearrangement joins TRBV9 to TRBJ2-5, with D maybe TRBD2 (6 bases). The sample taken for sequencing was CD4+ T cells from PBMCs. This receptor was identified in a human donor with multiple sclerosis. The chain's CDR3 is CASSVGGLGGETQYF. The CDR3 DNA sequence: TGTGCCAGCAGCGTGGGCGGACTGGGAGGCGAGACCCAGTACTTC. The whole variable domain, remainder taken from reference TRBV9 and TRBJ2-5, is DSGVTQTPKHLITATGQRVTLRCSPRSGDLSVYWYQQSLDQGLQFLIQYYNGEERAKGNILERFSAQQFPDLHSELNLSSLELGDSALYFCASSVGGLGGETQYFGPGTRLLVL.